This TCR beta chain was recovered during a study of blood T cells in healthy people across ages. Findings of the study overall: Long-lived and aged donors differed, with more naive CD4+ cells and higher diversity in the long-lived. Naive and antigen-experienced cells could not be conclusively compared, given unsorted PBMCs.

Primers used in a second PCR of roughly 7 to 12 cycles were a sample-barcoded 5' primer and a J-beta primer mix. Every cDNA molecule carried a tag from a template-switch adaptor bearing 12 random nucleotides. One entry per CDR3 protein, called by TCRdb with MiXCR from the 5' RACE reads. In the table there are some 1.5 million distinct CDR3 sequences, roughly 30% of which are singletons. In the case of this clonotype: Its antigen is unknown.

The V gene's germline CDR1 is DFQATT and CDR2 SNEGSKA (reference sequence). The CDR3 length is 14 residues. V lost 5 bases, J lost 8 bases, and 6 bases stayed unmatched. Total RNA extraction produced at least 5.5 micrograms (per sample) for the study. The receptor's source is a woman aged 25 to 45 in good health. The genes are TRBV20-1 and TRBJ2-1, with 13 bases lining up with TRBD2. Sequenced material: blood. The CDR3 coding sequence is TGCAGTGCTTACCGGACTAGCGGGAGCGATGAGCAGTTCTTC. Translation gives CSAYRTSGSDEQFF.